Following are 5 T cell receptor beta chains from one sample sequenced in a study of Graves' ophthalmopathy and Graves' hyperthyroidism. From RNA, the CDR3 regions of TCR beta chains were amplified and sequenced. First-round RT-PCR with HTBI primers preceded a second-round multiplex PCR. One entry per CDR3 protein, called by TCRdb with MiXCR from the multiplex PCR reads. The sample lists over 450,000 distinct CDR3 sequences, roughly 14% occurring once. Sequencing was done on a sample of blood. The receptor source for this set is a woman aged 30 to 39 with Graves' ophthalmopathy.

This clonotype was seen at least ten times. This chain joins TRBV28 and TRBJ2-7; no clear D gene. The CDR3 consists of 15 residues. Trimming shortened V by 2 bases and J by 3 bases, and 14 bases separated the two germline ends. Germline values: CDR1 MDHEN, CDR2 SYDVKM. CDR3 amino acids: CASSLTRAKFYEQYF. The DNA for the CDR3 is TGTGCCAGCAGTTTAACCCGAGCCAAGTTCTACGAGCAGTACTTC.

This clonotype was found many times. V usage is TRBV27 and J usage is TRBJ2-7; 9 bases are shared with TRBD2. The V gene's germline CDR1 is MNHEY and CDR2 SMNVEV (reference sequence). With V trimmed by 4 bases and J by 3 bases, 7 bases remained unmatched. This CDR3 comprises 15 residues. The CDR3 loop is CASSSGLAGNYEQYF. Here the CDR3 DNA reads TGTGCCAGCAGTTCAGGTCTAGCGGGAAACTACGAGCAGTACTTC.

Turning to this clonotype: A read error may be the cause here, since a much bigger clone is one base away. This rearrangement joins TRBV6-5 to TRBJ1-1; tentative D call: TRBD1 (5 bases). The CDR3 contains 15 residues. CDR1 is MNHEY, CDR2 SVGAGI, per germline. The V gene lost 0 bases and the J gene lost 4 bases, with 12 bases spanning the gap. The CDR3 protein is CASSYSAVGGTEAFF. CDR3 sequence (DNA): TGTGCCAGCAGTTACTCGGCAGTGGGGGGCACTGAAGCTTTCTTT.

This clonotype was counted many times. The chain is built from TRBV30 and TRBJ2-5, with no clear D. Germline loops: CDR1 GTSNPN, CDR2 SVGIG (reference sequence). The V gene lost 0 bases and the J gene lost 3 bases, with 17 bases spanning the gap. The CDR3 runs to 16 residues. The CDR3 coding sequence is TGTGCCTGGAGTGTACGGGTAGGCAAATCCGAAGAGACCCAGTACTTC. Translation gives CAWSVRVGKSEETQYF.

In this sample, this clonotype turned up many times. The rearrangement links TRBV6-5 to TRBJ1-1, with D possibly being TRBD1 (6 bases). Germline V gene lookup returns CDR1 MNHEY and CDR2 SVGAGI. V lost 0 bases to trimming and J lost 7 bases, with 9 bases between them. The CDR3 extends over 13 amino acids. DNA of the CDR3: TGTGCCAGCAGTTACTCGAACAGGGTTGAAGCTTTCTTT. Translation gives CASSYSNRVEAFF.